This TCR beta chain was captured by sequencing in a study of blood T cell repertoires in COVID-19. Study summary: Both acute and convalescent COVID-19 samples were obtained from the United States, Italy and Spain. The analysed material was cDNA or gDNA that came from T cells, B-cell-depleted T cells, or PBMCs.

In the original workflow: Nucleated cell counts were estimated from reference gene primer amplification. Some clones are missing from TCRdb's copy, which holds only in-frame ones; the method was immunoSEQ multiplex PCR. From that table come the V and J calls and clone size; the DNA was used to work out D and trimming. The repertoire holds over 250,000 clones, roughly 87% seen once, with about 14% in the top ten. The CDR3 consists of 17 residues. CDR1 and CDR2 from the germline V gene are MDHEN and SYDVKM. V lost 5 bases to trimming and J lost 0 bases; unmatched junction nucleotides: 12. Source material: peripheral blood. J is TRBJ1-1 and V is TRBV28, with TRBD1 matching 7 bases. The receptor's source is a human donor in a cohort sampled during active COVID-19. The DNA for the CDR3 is TGTGCCAGCAGTCCGTCCGGGACAGCTTCCATGAACACTGAAGCTTTCTTT. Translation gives CASSPSGTASMNTEAFF.